The 28 T cell receptor beta chains listed next were all sequenced from one sample in a study of OX40 agonist ivuxolimab in advanced cancers. Sequencing was performed with immunoSEQ multiplex PCR; in TCRdb, only in-frame clones are kept and a portion is missing. Of about 61,000 clones listed, 83% are singletons. The material sequenced was CD4+ or CD8+ T cells sorted from blood, taken in a trial of the OX40 agonist ivuxolimab. These receptors were taken from an adult with an advanced solid tumor such as melanoma, head and neck, liver or kidney cancer.

This clone has a single count. The rearrangement links TRBV5-8 to TRBJ2-3; 11 bases line up with TRBD1. Per the germline V gene, CDR1 is SGHTS and CDR2 is YDEGEE. This CDR3 contains 15 residues. With V trimmed by 7 bases and J by 3 bases, 7 bases remained unmatched. CDR3 in DNA: TGTGCCAGCGGCCCGGGACAGGGGGGGACAGATACGCAGTATTTT. Translating it yields CASGPGQGGTDTQYF. The whole variable domain, remainder taken from reference TRBV5-8 and TRBJ2-3, is EAGVTQSPTHLIKTRGQQATLRCSPISGHTSVYWYQQALGLGLQFLLWYDEGEERNRGNFPPRFSGRQFPNYSSELNVNALELEDSALYLCASGPGQGGTDTQYFGPGTRLTVL.

V usage is TRBV11-3 and J usage is TRBJ1-1, with 9 nucleotides matching TRBD1. The ends lost 1 base at V and 11 bases at J; junction bases unmatched: 11. CDR1 SGHNT and CDR2 YENEEA come from the germline V gene. This CDR3 region has 15 residues. In nucleotides, the CDR3 is TGTGCCAGCAGCTTAGGTGGGACCGGACAGGGGAGGGCTTTCTTT. This codes for CASSLGGTGQGRAFF.

Worth noting for this clone: At one end, the junction sequence differs from germline, possibly due to a read error. The V call is TRBV7-7, the J call TRBJ2-1; D call uncertain. Germline CDR1 reads SSHAT; CDR2 reads FNYEAQ (reference sequence). The CDR3 is 15 amino acids. CDR3 coding DNA: TGTGCTAGCAGCTTATCGGCCAGAATAGGCAGTGAGCAGTTCTTC. Translated, it gives CASSLSARIGSEQFF. Using reference TRBV7-7 and TRBJ2-1 for the parts outside the CDR3, the full variable domain is GAGVSQSPRYKVTKRGQDVTLRCDPISSHATLYWYQQALGQGPEFLTYFNYEAQPDKSGLPSDRFSAERPEGSISTLTIQRTEQRDSAMYRCASSLSARIGSEQFFGPGTRLTVL.

By sample fraction, this clone is medium-sized. The rearrangement uses TRBV7-2 and TRBJ1-1; 7 bases match TRBD1. V gave up 5 bases and J gave up 0 bases; unmatched junction bases: 3. Germline V CDR1 and CDR2: SGHTA, FQGNSA. The CDR3 has 14 residues. CDR3 region: CASSADRLNTEAFF. CDR3 nucleotide sequence: TGTGCCAGCAGCGCGGACAGGTTGAACACTGAAGCTTTCTTT.

The CDR3 loop is CASSEASSHEQYF. The CDR3 coding sequence is TGTGCCAGCAGTGAGGCCAGTAGCCACGAGCAGTACTTC. V is TRBV2 and J is TRBJ2-7, with D uncertain. The germline V gene has CDR1 SNHLY and CDR2 FYNNEI. CDR3 length: 13 residues. The V and J ends lost 3 bases and 5 bases respectively, with 11 bases between them.

This sequence joins TRBV5-4 and TRBJ2-5, with TRBD2 matching 7 bases. V trimming: 5 bases; J trimming: 2 bases; junction bases outside the gene matches: 6. Per germline, CDR1 SGHNT and CDR2 YYREEE (reference sequence). CDR3 size: 14 residues. The CDR3 protein is CASRAGGGQETQYF. Here the CDR3 DNA reads TGTGCCAGCAGGGCTGGGGGGGGGCAAGAGACCCAGTACTTC. The full variable domain, with the rest looked up from reference TRBV5-4 and TRBJ2-5, is ETGVTQSPTHLIKTRGQQVTLRCSSQSGHNTVSWYQQALGQGPQFIFQYYREEENGRGNFPPRFSGLQFPNYSSELNVNALELDDSALYLCASRAGGGQETQYFGPGTRLLVL.

The chain couples TRBV28 to TRBJ1-1; D call uncertain. The CDR3 extends over 14 amino acids. From germline, CDR1 is MDHEN and CDR2 SYDVKM. The germline V and J ends were trimmed by 5 bases and 4 bases, with 14 bases remaining between them. The CDR3 sequence is CASSRIGTATEAFF. The CDR3 bases are TGTGCCAGCAGTCGTATTGGAACAGCCACTGAAGCTTTCTTT.

V and J are TRBV28 and TRBJ1-1, with unresolved D. The CDR3 consists of 15 residues. V was cut by 7 bases and J by 10 bases, with 25 bases left in between. The germline V gene encodes CDR1 MDHEN and CDR2 SYDVKM. CDR3 loop: CASTRMESLGLGAFF. DNA of the CDR3: TGTGCCAGCACCCGTATGGAATCACTTGGGCTTGGAGCTTTCTTT.

The genes are TRBV7-3 and TRBJ1-2; 10 nucleotides line up with TRBD1. The V segment lost 5 bases and the J segment 13 bases; nucleotides outside the gene matches: 13. CDR3 length equals 14 residues. Germline loops: CDR1 SGHTA, CDR2 FQGTGA. The DNA for the CDR3 is TGTGCCAGCAGCCCTGGACAGGGGGTAAACTGGCGCACCTTC. The encoded protein is CASSPGQGVNWRTF. The whole variable domain, filled in from reference TRBV7-3 and TRBJ1-2, reads GAGVSQTPSNKVTEKGKYVELRCDPISGHTALYWYRQSLGQGPEFLIYFQGTGAADDSGLPNDRFFAVRPEGSVSTLKIQRTERGDSAVYLCASSPGQGVNWRTFGSGTRLTVV.

The J gene is TRBJ1-4, the V gene TRBV19; weak D call: TRBD1 (5 bases). This CDR3 comprises 13 residues. The V end lost 11 bases, the J end lost 4 bases, and 14 bases lay between the germline ends. Germline V lookup: CDR1 LNHDA, CDR2 SQIVND (reference sequence). CDR3 DNA sequence: TGTGCCTCGAAAGACAGCAATAATGAAAAACTGTTTTTT. Protein sequence: CASKDSNNEKLFF. Based on the CDR3 plus reference TRBV19 and TRBJ1-4, the full variable domain is DGGITQSPKYLFRKEGQNVTLSCEQNLNHDAMYWYRQDPGQGLRLIYYSQIVNDFQKGDIAEGYSVSREKKESFPLTVTSAQKNPTAFYLCASKDSNNEKLFFGSGTQLSVL.

In nucleotides, the CDR3 is TGTGCCAGAAGCGTGTCCGGGACAGGGAATCAGCCCCAGCATTTT. Its protein is CARSVSGTGNQPQHF. J is TRBJ1-5 and V is TRBV5-3, with 9 bases fitting TRBD1. TRBV5-3 is treated as an ORF (open reading frame) with a function not yet certain. The CDR3 is 15 residues long. The trim removed 4 bases at V and 4 bases at J, leaving 6 bases unmatched.

The V and J genes are TRBV5-4 and TRBJ1-2; D perhaps matches TRBD1 (5 bases). CDR1 SGHNT and CDR2 YYREEE come from the germline V gene (reference sequence). Trimming cost V 3 bases and J 7 bases, with 16 bases left between them. This CDR3 is built from 14 residues. For the CDR3, the DNA is TGTGCCAGCAGCTCCGGAACGAGGGGTTCTGGCTACACCTTC. Amino acid sequence: CASSSGTRGSGYTF.

The chain recombines TRBV11-1 with TRBJ2-3; D gene uncertain. CDR1 is SGHAT and CDR2 is FQDESV in the germline V gene (reference sequence). With 3 bases removed from V and 2 bases from J, the gap between germline ends came to 9 bases. This CDR3 is 14 amino acids long. The CDR3 is CASSLQTLTDTQYF. CDR3 coding DNA: TGTGCCAGCAGCTTGCAGACACTCACAGATACGCAGTATTTT.

The chain has TRBV7-3 and TRBJ2-5, with D uncertain. CDR3 size: 13 residues. The ends were cut back, 1 base at V and 3 bases at J, with 6 bases in the middle. Per the germline V gene, CDR1 is SGHTA and CDR2 is FQGTGA. Here the CDR3 DNA reads TGTGCCAGCAGCTTAAATTGGGAAGAGACCCAGTACTTC. Translated, it gives CASSLNWEETQYF.

V gene TRBV28 combines with J gene TRBJ1-1; TRBD1 aligns across 8 bases. The V gene's germline CDR1 is MDHEN and CDR2 SYDVKM. Losses at the gene ends were 4 bases for V and 5 bases for J; bases not matched to a gene: 15. The CDR3 extends over 17 amino acids. CDR3 loop: CASSSRGTGRGLTEAFF. CDR3 DNA sequence: TGTGCCAGCAGTTCAAGGGGGACAGGAAGGGGCTTGACTGAAGCTTTCTTT.

The chain recombines TRBV18 with TRBJ2-2; 11 positions agree with TRBD2. Losses at the gene ends were 3 bases for V and 2 bases for J; bases not matched to a gene: 8. CDR1 is KGHSH, CDR2 LQKENI, per germline. CDR3 length: 18 residues. CDR3 nucleotides: TGTGCCAGCTCACCGAAGGCTAGCGGGGGGACTAACACCGGGGAGCTGTTTTTT. Protein sequence: CASSPKASGGTNTGELFF.

This chain links TRBV6-5 with TRBJ2-7, with D possibly called TRBD1 or TRBD2 (5 bases each). Germline lookup yields CDR1 MNHEY and CDR2 SVGAGI. V lost 5 bases and J lost 3, with 14 bases in between. The CDR3 sequence is 14 residues long. The chain's CDR3 is CASSAFGAHYEQYF. CDR3 sequence (DNA): TGTGCCAGCAGTGCCTTCGGGGCACACTACGAGCAGTACTTC.

This sequence joins TRBV11-3 and TRBJ1-1; D is ambiguous. With 4 bases removed from V and 10 bases from J, the gap between germline ends came to 10 bases. The CDR3 contains 11 residues. Germline CDR1 is SGHNT and CDR2 is YENEEA. CDR3 coding DNA: TGTGCCAGCAGCTACGGGATAGGAGCTTTCTTT. Translating gives CASSYGIGAFF.

This clone was seen more than once but under ten times. The rearrangement joins TRBV9 to TRBJ1-6; D is unresolved. The germline gives CDR1 SGDLS, CDR2 YYNGEE. V was pared by 3 bases and J by 9 bases, with 13 bases between. The CDR3 consists of 14 residues. In DNA form, the CDR3 reads TGTGCCAGCAGCGGCGAGGGAGGGTTTTCACCCCTCCACTTT. Its translation: CASSGEGGFSPLHF.

This chain joins TRBV5-1 and TRBJ2-5, with 11 positions matching TRBD2. Trimming removed 2 bases from V and 4 bases from J; junction bases left unmatched: 4. Germline loops: CDR1 SGHRS, CDR2 YFSETQ. The CDR3 runs 15 residues. The CDR3 is CASSFPTSGGETQYF. The CDR3, as DNA: TGCGCCAGCAGCTTCCCCACTAGCGGGGGAGAGACCCAGTACTTC.

The CDR3 spells CSVTRGTNYGYTF. As DNA, the CDR3 is TGCAGCGTAACCAGGGGAACTAACTATGGCTACACCTTC. The J gene is TRBJ1-2, the V gene TRBV29-1; tentative D call: TRBD1 (6 bases). V was cut by 6 bases and J by 0 bases, with 11 bases left in between. The V gene's germline CDR1 is SQVTM and CDR2 ANQGSEA. This CDR3 region has 13 residues.

This CDR3 is CASRQVSNQPQHF. In nucleotides, the CDR3 is TGTGCCAGCAGGCAGGTTAGCAATCAGCCCCAGCATTTT. The chain joins TRBV6-1 to TRBJ1-5; D is undetermined. Trimming removed 6 bases at V and 0 bases at J, with 6 bases between. CDR1 MNHNS and CDR2 SASEGT come from the germline V gene. CDR3 length: 13 amino acids.

This chain uses TRBV4-2 with TRBJ2-1; the D gene could be TRBD1 or TRBD2 (5 bases each). From germline, CDR1 is LGHNA and CDR2 YNFKEQ. V dropped 4 bases and J dropped 9 bases, with 13 bases sitting between them. This CDR3 region has 13 residues. The DNA of the CDR3 is TGTGCCAGCAGCCTAGACCTTGGGGGTGAGCAGTTCTTC. Translation: CASSLDLGGEQFF.

This clone has more than one count but fewer than ten. The chain has TRBV10-3 and TRBJ1-6, with TRBD1 as a possible D gene (5 bases). The CDR3 loop spans 16 amino acids. The germline CDR1 and CDR2 sequences are ENHRY and SYGVKD. The V end was cut by 0 bases, the J end by 0 bases, with 6 bases between. The CDR3 protein is CAISESRGSYNSPLHF. CDR3 DNA: TGTGCCATCAGTGAGTCGAGGGGCTCCTATAATTCACCCCTCCACTTT.

This chain joins TRBV7-9 and TRBJ1-2, with D unresolved. CDR3 length: 15 amino acids. Germline V gene lookup returns CDR1 SEHNR and CDR2 FQNEAQ (reference sequence). V shed 5 bases and J shed 3 bases, with 16 bases lying between them. CDR3 protein: CASSPAGPRDYGYTF. The CDR3, as DNA: TGTGCCAGCAGCCCAGCGGGTCCGAGGGACTATGGCTACACCTTC.

V gene TRBV5-1 combines with J gene TRBJ2-1; 8 nucleotides align to TRBD2. CDR1 is SGHRS and CDR2 is YFSETQ in the germline V gene. V was clipped by 0 bases and J by 0 bases; unmatched bases: 5. The length of the CDR3 is 17 residues. CDR3 DNA sequence: TGCGCCAGCAGCTTGGTGGCGGGGGGCAGCTCCTACAATGAGCAGTTCTTC. This gives the protein CASSLVAGGSSYNEQFF.

The J gene is TRBJ2-1, the V gene TRBV7-3; TRBD2 is a possible D gene (6 bases). Germline V gene sequence: CDR1 SGHTA, CDR2 FQGTGA. The CDR3 sequence is 14 residues long. Trimming took 2 bases from V and 9 from J, leaving 14 bases between them. As DNA, the CDR3 is TGTGCCAGCAGCTTAGGTGGGGTGGGAGGTGAGCAGTTCTTC. Translated: CASSLGGVGGEQFF.

This chain joins TRBV29-1 and TRBJ1-1; the D is unclear. This CDR3 is 12 amino acids long. Per the germline V gene, CDR1 is SQVTM and CDR2 is ANQGSEA. The V end was cut by 2 bases, the J end by 4 bases, with 8 bases between. The CDR3 bases are TGCAGCGTTGAAAGGGAAGGCACTGAAGCTTTCTTT. It is translated as CSVEREGTEAFF.